What follows are 15 T cell receptor beta chains derived from one specimen sequenced in a study of blood T cell repertoires in COVID-19. Using immunoSEQ multiplex PCR, the repertoire was profiled, and TCRdb retains in-frame clones only, with some absent. The table has 150,000 to 190,000 clones, around 74% seen once. Material for sequencing was peripheral blood. Receptors originate from a woman at least 80 years old with acute or convalescent COVID-19.

The chain uses TRBV7-2 and TRBJ1-1, with a tentative D call TRBD1 (5 bases). Germline loops: CDR1 SGHTA, CDR2 FQGNSA. Trimming left V 2 bases short and J 3 bases short, with 13 bases between. The CDR3 loop spans 15 amino acids. CDR3 loop: CASSLKWGSYTEAFF. CDR3 DNA: TGTGCCAGCAGCTTAAAATGGGGCAGCTACACTGAAGCTTTCTTT.

This clone turned up a few times. This chain uses TRBV3-1 (or the pseudogene TRBV3-2) with TRBJ1-1, with TRBD1 as a possible D gene (5 bases). Trimming removed 0 bases from V and 8 bases from J, with 13 bases in between. The CDR3 spans 14 residues. The germline V gene encodes CDR1 LGHDT and CDR2 YNNKEL (reference sequence). The CDR3 region is CASSQESWGAEAFF. The DNA for the CDR3 is TGTGCCAGCAGCCAAGAGAGTTGGGGCGCCGAAGCTTTCTTT.

This clone was detected once. The rearrangement joins TRBV6-2 or TRBV6-3 to TRBJ1-1, with 7 bases matching TRBD1. Per germline, CDR1 MNHEY and CDR2 SVGEGT. Trimming cost V 7 bases and J 4 bases; bases outside gene matches: 12. This CDR3 region has 15 residues. The CDR3 DNA reads as TGTGCCAGCATCCCTCGGAGGGGGCGCGGCACTGAAGCTTTCTTT. Encoded protein: CASIPRRGRGTEAFF.

The CDR3 nucleotides are TGCGCCAGCAGCTCCCTGACAGCTAACTATGGCTACACCTTC. The encoded protein is CASSSLTANYGYTF. The rearrangement uses TRBV5-1 and TRBJ1-2; D perhaps matches TRBD1 (5 bases). Per the germline V gene, CDR1 is SGHRS and CDR2 is YFSETQ. The germline V and J ends were trimmed by 3 bases and 0 bases, with 9 bases remaining between them. The CDR3 totals 14 residues.

The chain joins TRBV5-1 to TRBJ1-2; D unclear. Looked up from germline, CDR1 is SGHRS and CDR2 is YFSETQ. CDR3 length: 15 amino acids. Deletions cut 3 bases from V and 1 base from J, with 13 bases between. In DNA, the CDR3 is TGCGCCAGCAGCTCCGCGTCGGGTTTTAACTATGGCTACACCTTC. This translates into CASSSASGFNYGYTF.

This chain uses TRBV30 with TRBJ1-6; D not resolved. This CDR3 is 13 amino acids long. The germline V and J ends were trimmed by 4 bases and 8 bases, with 12 bases remaining between them. CDR1 is GTSNPN and CDR2 is SVGIG in the germline V gene (reference sequence). The CDR3, as DNA: TGTGCCTGGAAGGCGACACCTCATTCACCCCTCCACTTT. Its translation is CAWKATPHSPLHF.

As DNA, the CDR3 is TGTGCTAGTGGTTTGTCACAGGGGGCGGGCGGGGAGCTGTTTTTT. It yields the protein CASGLSQGAGGELFF. This rearrangement joins TRBV12-5 to TRBJ2-2, with 9 bases aligning to TRBD1. The CDR3 runs to 15 residues. Losses at the gene ends were 2 bases for V and 7 bases for J; bases not matched to a gene: 5. Germline loops: CDR1 LGHNT, CDR2 FRNRAP.

This chain joins TRBV7-2 and TRBJ1-1, with D perhaps TRBD1 (6 bases). The ends were cut back, 3 bases at V and 1 base at J, with 9 bases in the middle. Per germline, CDR1 SGHTA and CDR2 FQGNSA. The CDR3 is 14 residues long. CDR3 residues: CASSFLTGNTEAFF. The CDR3 region has the DNA TGTGCCAGCAGCTTTTTGACAGGGAACACTGAAGCTTTCTTT.

This clone appeared once. The chain joins TRBV19 to TRBJ1-5; D gene ambiguous. The CDR3 sequence is 13 residues long. In germline, CDR1 is LNHDA, CDR2 SQIVND (reference sequence). V was pared by 6 bases and J by 5 bases, with 11 bases between. The CDR3 loop is CASSSQRDQPQHF. CDR3 coding DNA: TGTGCCAGTAGCTCCCAGAGGGATCAGCCCCAGCATTTT.

The chain is built from TRBV15 and TRBJ2-5; TRBD2 agrees at 8 bases. V trimming: 8 bases; J trimming: 5 bases; junction bases outside the gene matches: 10. CDR1 is LNHNV, CDR2 YYDKDF, per germline (reference sequence). The CDR3 length is 14 residues. CDR3 sequence reads: CATGPGGGRETQYF. The CDR3 nucleotides read TGTGCCACCGGACCCGGTGGCGGGAGGGAGACCCAGTACTTC.

The gene calls are TRBV6-6 and TRBJ2-1; 9 bases line up with TRBD2. The CDR3 is 16 residues long. V dropped 4 bases and J dropped 5; count of bases not matched to a gene: 9. Germline values: CDR1 MNHNY, CDR2 SVGAGI (reference sequence). The CDR3 protein is CASSWGPAGGDNEQFF. The CDR3 nucleotides are TGTGCCAGCAGTTGGGGCCCAGCGGGGGGTGACAATGAGCAGTTCTTC.

The rearrangement links TRBV5-1 to TRBJ1-1, with 7 positions matching TRBD1. Trimming took 1 base from V and 1 from J; bases not matched to a gene: 22. CDR3 size: 21 residues. Per the germline V gene, CDR1 is SGHRS and CDR2 is YFSETQ. In nucleotides, the CDR3 is TGCGCCAGCAGCTTGATTTTCCACCCCGACAGGGATGAAAGTGCGAACACTGAAGCTTTCTTT. This codes for CASSLIFHPDRDESANTEAFF.

The chain combines TRBV7-6 with TRBJ2-7; possible D gene TRBD1, 6 bases. Germline V gene sequence: CDR1 SGHVS, CDR2 FNYEAQ. CDR3 length equals 13 residues. Trimming cost V 5 bases and J 6 bases, with 14 bases left between them. CDR3 DNA: TGTGCCAGCAGCAGCGGAACAGGGAGCGAGCAGTACTTC. It encodes CASSSGTGSEQYF.

The chain employs TRBV6-2 or TRBV6-3 and TRBJ2-3; 7 nucleotides align to TRBD1. The V gene end was trimmed by 7 bases and the J gene end by 0 bases; junction bases not matched to a gene: 7. This CDR3 comprises 15 residues. Per the germline V gene, CDR1 is MNHEY and CDR2 is SVGEGT. In nucleotides, the CDR3 is TGTGCCAGCACCCCAGGGGGTAGGAGCACAGATACGCAGTATTTT. Amino acid sequence: CASTPGGRSTDTQYF.

The chain couples TRBV5-1 to TRBJ1-1; 7 bases line up with TRBD1. V trimming: 1 base; J trimming: 2 bases; junction bases outside the gene matches: 5. Looked up from germline, CDR1 is SGHRS and CDR2 is YFSETQ. The CDR3 length is 15 residues. The CDR3 region has the DNA TGCGCCAGCAGCTTGAGGGGGCCCACTAACACTGAAGCTTTCTTT. It translates to CASSLRGPTNTEAFF.